The rows below give T cell receptor beta chains drawn from one sample of a study of Ad26.COV2.S vaccination and SARS-CoV-2 variants. Produced via immunoSEQ multiplex PCR; TCRdb's table is partial and in-frame only. The sample holds about 450,000 clones; approximately 92% are singletons and the top ten take approximately 2.5%. This specimen was peripheral blood, taken in a trial of Ad26.COV2.S vaccine versus placebo. The receptor set was obtained from a person between 18 and 65 years old who received the Ad26.COV2.S COVID-19 vaccine or a placebo. CDR3s include the opening cysteine and the closing phenylalanine or tryptophan. A D gene is named only where the DNA matches it firmly. Rows give clone size only sometimes, using once, few, many, or a class for an expanded clone.

NA | NA | TRBJ1-4 | TRBV6-5 | TGTGCCAGCACCCGCGGGGCGGCTGAAAAACTGTTTTTT | CASTRGAAEKLFF
few | TRBD1 | TRBJ1-1 | TRBV29-1 | TGCAGCGTGGCCCGACAGGGGGGCGCTTTCTTT | CSVARQGGAFF
NA | TRBD2 | TRBJ2-1 | TRBV7-8 | TGTGCCAGCAGCCCCGGACTAGCGGGAGCCCACTCCTACAATGAGCAGTTCTTC | CASSPGLAGAHSYNEQFF
NA | NA | TRBJ1-2 | TRBV2 | TGTGCCAGCAGTGTGGGCCGGGCGACGGGCTACACCTTC | CASSVGRATGYTF
NA | NA | TRBJ1-2 | TRBV6-2/TRBV6-3 | TGTGCCAGCAGTTACTCGGGGACATATTATGGCTACACCTTC | CASSYSGTYYGYTF
NA | TRBD1 | TRBJ1-4 | TRBV4-3 | TGCGCCAGCAGCCGATTGACAGGGGGGAACGAAAAACTGTTTTTT | CASSRLTGGNEKLFF
NA | NA | TRBJ1-2 | TRBV5-4 | TGTGCCAGCAAGGTGGTAGGGGGAGATGGCTACACCTTC | CASKVVGGDGYTF
once | NA | TRBJ1-5 | TRBV27 | TGTGCCAGCAGTTTGCGACAGTTTAATCAGCCCCAGCATTTT | CASSLRQFNQPQHF
NA | NA | TRBJ1-1 | TRBV6-1 | TGTGCCAGCAGCGCCTTGAACACTGAAGCTTTCTTT | CASSALNTEAFF
NA | NA | TRBJ2-4 | TRBV7-9 | TGTGCCAGCAGCTTGAGCTCGAGTCCAGCCAAAAACATTCAGTACTTC | CASSLSSSPAKNIQYF
NA | TRBD1 | TRBJ2-7 | TRBV7-8 | TGTGCCACCCGACCCGGGACAGCTTCCTACGAGCAGTACTTC | CATRPGTASYEQYF